The rows below give T cell receptor beta chains drawn from one sample of a study of technical replicates of blood from a handful of donors. Clones were sequenced by immunoSEQ multiplex PCR, and TCRdb holds only the in-frame ones, with some missing. Among approximately 79,000 clones listed, around 94% were seen once. Input material: T cells isolated from PBMCs. The receptors come from a human donor in good health. Each CDR3 is given with its conserved first and last residue. A D gene is named only where the DNA matches it firmly. Only some rows state a clone size, as once, few, many or a class for expanded clones.

clone size: -
J gene: TRBJ2-7
D gene: TRBD1
V gene: TRBV19
CDR3 protein: CASREATGGGFEQYF
CDR3 DNA: TGTGCCAGTAGAGAAGCTACAGGGGGCGGGTTCGAGCAGTACTTC

clone size: -
J gene: TRBJ1-1
D gene: TRBD1
V gene: TRBV9
CDR3 protein: CASRGQGAQAFF
CDR3 DNA: TGTGCCAGTAGGGGACAGGGGGCGCAGGCTTTCTTT

clone size: -
J gene: TRBJ1-2
D gene: -
V gene: TRBV6-5
CDR3 protein: CASTGGADGYTF
CDR3 DNA: TGTGCCAGCACGGGGGGCGCAGATGGCTACACCTTC

clone size: -
J gene: TRBJ2-7
D gene: -
V gene: TRBV9
CDR3 protein: CASSEGLLYEQYF
CDR3 DNA: TGTGCCAGCAGCGAGGGACTCTTATACGAGCAGTACTTC

clone size: -
J gene: TRBJ1-1
D gene: -
V gene: TRBV5-1
CDR3 protein: CASSPAQTGLNTEAFF
CDR3 DNA: TGCGCCAGCAGCCCCGCACAGACAGGCCTGAACACTGAAGCTTTCTTT

clone size: -
J gene: TRBJ2-7
D gene: -
V gene: TRBV10-3
CDR3 protein: CAISSVTDEQYF
CDR3 DNA: TGTGCCATCTCTAGCGTGACAGACGAGCAGTACTTC

clone size: -
J gene: TRBJ2-7
D gene: TRBD1
V gene: TRBV28
CDR3 protein: CATGGPYEQYF
CDR3 DNA: TGTGCCACAGGGGGACCCTACGAGCAGTACTTC

clone size: -
J gene: TRBJ1-1
D gene: TRBD1
V gene: TRBV13
CDR3 protein: CASSQGDTEAFF
CDR3 DNA: TGTGCCAGCAGCCAGGGGGACACTGAAGCTTTCTTT

clone size: -
J gene: TRBJ2-7
D gene: TRBD2
V gene: TRBV2
CDR3 protein: CASTGTRPHEQYF
CDR3 DNA: TGTGCCAGTACCGGGACTAGACCCCACGAGCAGTACTTC

clone size: -
J gene: TRBJ1-4
D gene: TRBD1
V gene: TRBV4-1
CDR3 protein: CASSQDTGGAPERENLEKLFF
CDR3 DNA: TGCGCCAGCAGCCAAGATACAGGGGGCGCCCCCGAACGCGAGAATTTAGAAAAACTGTTTTTT

clone size: -
J gene: TRBJ1-1
D gene: -
V gene: TRBV19
CDR3 protein: CASSIDLGRGRSFF
CDR3 DNA: TGTGCCAGTAGTATAGATCTAGGCAGGGGTCGAAGTTTCTTT

clone size: -
J gene: TRBJ2-1
D gene: TRBD2
V gene: TRBV2
CDR3 protein: CASISGRRDEQFF
CDR3 DNA: TGTGCCAGCATCAGCGGGAGAAGGGATGAGCAGTTCTTC

clone size: -
J gene: TRBJ1-2
D gene: -
V gene: TRBV2
CDR3 protein: CAGAYGYTF
CDR3 DNA: TGTGCCGGGGCCTATGGCTACACCTTC

clone size: -
J gene: TRBJ2-3
D gene: TRBD2
V gene: TRBV7-6
CDR3 protein: CASSLVGGSPTDTQYF
CDR3 DNA: TGTGCCAGCAGCTTAGTAGGCGGGAGCCCAACAGATACGCAGTATTTT

clone size: once
J gene: TRBJ1-1
D gene: -
V gene: TRBV9
CDR3 protein: CASSARLALNTEAFF
CDR3 DNA: TGTGCCAGCAGCGCCCGATTGGCCCTGAACACTGAAGCTTTCTTT

clone size: -
J gene: TRBJ2-7
D gene: TRBD2
V gene: TRBV9
CDR3 protein: CASSPGTSVYEQYF
CDR3 DNA: TGTGCCAGCAGCCCCGGGACTAGCGTTTACGAGCAGTACTTC

clone size: -
J gene: TRBJ2-4
D gene: -
V gene: TRBV4-3
CDR3 protein: CASSQQEIGNIQYF
CDR3 DNA: TGCGCCAGCAGCCAACAAGAAATCGGAAACATTCAGTACTTC

clone size: -
J gene: TRBJ1-2
D gene: -
V gene: TRBV5-4
CDR3 protein: CASSPGTIHGYTF
CDR3 DNA: TGTGCCAGCAGCCCGGGGACAATACATGGCTACACCTTC

clone size: once
J gene: TRBJ2-2
D gene: -
V gene: TRBV29-1
CDR3 protein: CSVDFQGLTGELFF
CDR3 DNA: TGCAGCGTTGATTTCCAGGGATTAACCGGGGAGCTGTTTTTT

clone size: -
J gene: TRBJ2-7
D gene: -
V gene: TRBV29-1
CDR3 protein: CSGGRRLGMGYEQYF
CDR3 DNA: TGCAGCGGGGGGAGGAGACTGGGAATGGGATACGAGCAGTACTTC

clone size: -
J gene: TRBJ1-1
D gene: -
V gene: TRBV19
CDR3 protein: CASIMNRLNTEAFF
CDR3 DNA: TGTGCCAGTATAATGAACAGATTGAACACTGAAGCTTTCTTT

clone size: -
J gene: TRBJ1-2
D gene: -
V gene: TRBV6-5
CDR3 protein: CASSQGTGYTF
CDR3 DNA: TGTGCCAGCTCTCAGGGTACCGGCTACACCTTC

clone size: -
J gene: TRBJ2-6
D gene: -
V gene: TRBV18
CDR3 protein: CASSPPIQYLSGANVLTF
CDR3 DNA: TGTGCCAGCTCACCACCGATCCAGTACCTCTCTGGGGCCAACGTCCTGACTTTC

clone size: -
J gene: TRBJ1-3
D gene: -
V gene: TRBV25-1
CDR3 protein: CASTPGHLNTIYF
CDR3 DNA: TGTGCCAGCACCCCGGGACACTTAAACACCATATATTTT

clone size: -
J gene: TRBJ2-7
D gene: -
V gene: TRBV5-6
CDR3 protein: CASSIEPYEQYF
CDR3 DNA: TGTGCCAGCAGCATAGAGCCCTACGAGCAGTACTTC

clone size: -
J gene: TRBJ2-7
D gene: TRBD1
V gene: TRBV6-5
CDR3 protein: CASSYGTASEQYF
CDR3 DNA: TGTGCCAGCAGTTACGGGACAGCCAGCGAGCAGTACTTC

clone size: once
J gene: TRBJ2-7
D gene: -
V gene: TRBV5-1
CDR3 protein: CASSLAGFEQYF
CDR3 DNA: TGCGCCAGCAGCTTGGCAGGCTTCGAGCAGTACTTC

clone size: -
J gene: TRBJ2-2
D gene: TRBD1
V gene: TRBV4-1
CDR3 protein: CASSQRQGIITGELFF
CDR3 DNA: TGCGCCAGCAGCCAAAGACAGGGGATAATTACCGGGGAGCTGTTTTTT

clone size: -
J gene: TRBJ2-3
D gene: TRBD1
V gene: TRBV4-2
CDR3 protein: CASSQEQGFPTDTQYF
CDR3 DNA: TGTGCCAGCAGCCAAGAACAGGGGTTCCCCACAGATACGCAGTATTTT

clone size: -
J gene: TRBJ1-1
D gene: -
V gene: TRBV21-1
CDR3 protein: CASSFKGALNTEAFF
CDR3 DNA: TGTGCCAGCAGCTTTAAGGGGGCCCTGAACACTGAAGCTTTCTTT

clone size: -
J gene: TRBJ1-1
D gene: TRBD1
V gene: TRBV6-1
CDR3 protein: CASTIEGGAVTEAFF
CDR3 DNA: TGTGCCAGCACCATAGAAGGGGGCGCAGTCACTGAAGCTTTCTTT

clone size: -
J gene: TRBJ1-1
D gene: TRBD1
V gene: TRBV9
CDR3 protein: CASSVVRTGGSEAFF
CDR3 DNA: TGTGCCAGCAGCGTAGTGAGGACAGGGGGCTCTGAAGCTTTCTTT

clone size: -
J gene: TRBJ1-5
D gene: -
V gene: TRBV18
CDR3 protein: CASSTEGDEPQHF
CDR3 DNA: TGTGCCAGCTCCACAGAGGGGGACGAGCCCCAGCATTTT

clone size: -
J gene: TRBJ2-1
D gene: TRBD2
V gene: TRBV25-1
CDR3 protein: CASSDQSHPGGPNEQFF
CDR3 DNA: TGTGCCAGCAGTGACCAAAGTCATCCGGGAGGGCCCAATGAGCAGTTCTTC

clone size: -
J gene: TRBJ2-1
D gene: TRBD2
V gene: TRBV25-1
CDR3 protein: CASRTTGGYNEQFF
CDR3 DNA: TGTGCCAGCCGTACTACGGGAGGGTACAATGAGCAGTTCTTC

clone size: -
J gene: TRBJ1-1
D gene: -
V gene: TRBV6-4
CDR3 protein: CASSQRDNTEAFF
CDR3 DNA: TGTGCCAGCAGTCAGCGGGACAACACTGAAGCTTTCTTT

clone size: -
J gene: TRBJ1-1
D gene: -
V gene: TRBV18
CDR3 protein: CASSQLTEAFF
CDR3 DNA: TGTGCCAGCTCACAGCTCACTGAAGCTTTCTTT

clone size: -
J gene: TRBJ2-3
D gene: -
V gene: TRBV1
CDR3 protein: CTSSQEYGSSGTDTQYF
CDR3 DNA: TGCACCAGCAGCCAAGAATACGGGAGTTCGGGCACAGATACGCAGTATTTT

clone size: -
J gene: TRBJ2-1
D gene: -
V gene: TRBV4-2
CDR3 protein: CASAGHYNEQFF
CDR3 DNA: TGTGCCAGCGCGGGCCACTACAATGAGCAGTTCTTC

clone size: -
J gene: TRBJ2-1
D gene: TRBD2
V gene: TRBV9
CDR3 protein: CASNLAGIYNEQFF
CDR3 DNA: TGTGCCAGCAATCTAGCGGGGATCTACAATGAGCAGTTCTTC

clone size: once
J gene: TRBJ2-3
D gene: -
V gene: TRBV28
CDR3 protein: CASSGEGGADTQYF
CDR3 DNA: TGTGCCAGCAGTGGGGAAGGGGGAGCAGATACGCAGTATTTT

clone size: -
J gene: TRBJ1-4
D gene: -
V gene: TRBV30
CDR3 protein: CAWTGFNEKLFF
CDR3 DNA: TGTGCCTGGACAGGGTTTAATGAAAAACTGTTTTTT

clone size: -
J gene: TRBJ2-7
D gene: TRBD1
V gene: TRBV27
CDR3 protein: CASSLARQGKEQYF
CDR3 DNA: TGTGCCAGCAGTTTAGCTCGACAGGGCAAAGAGCAGTACTTC

clone size: -
J gene: TRBJ1-3
D gene: -
V gene: TRBV19
CDR3 protein: CASSVTVLTGNTIYF
CDR3 DNA: TGTGCCAGTAGTGTAACAGTTTTAACTGGAAACACCATATATTTT

clone size: -
J gene: TRBJ2-7
D gene: TRBD2
V gene: TRBV7-2
CDR3 protein: CASRVAGGLKEQYF
CDR3 DNA: TGTGCCAGCAGAGTAGCGGGAGGGCTGAAGGAGCAGTACTTC

clone size: -
J gene: TRBJ1-1
D gene: -
V gene: TRBV11-3
CDR3 protein: CASSLESQGEAFF
CDR3 DNA: TGTGCCAGCAGCTTAGAATCTCAGGGGGAAGCTTTCTTT

clone size: -
J gene: TRBJ2-3
D gene: TRBD2
V gene: TRBV7-3
CDR3 protein: CASSFDSGGADTQYF
CDR3 DNA: TGTGCCAGCAGCTTTGATAGCGGGGGGGCCGATACGCAGTATTTT

clone size: -
J gene: TRBJ1-5
D gene: -
V gene: TRBV4-2
CDR3 protein: CASSQEGSGMQPQHF
CDR3 DNA: TGTGCCAGCAGCCAAGAAGGGTCAGGGATGCAGCCCCAGCATTTT

clone size: -
J gene: TRBJ2-1
D gene: -
V gene: TRBV20-1
CDR3 protein: CSGLVQFEQFF
CDR3 DNA: TGCAGTGGGCTTGTACAGTTTGAGCAGTTCTTC

clone size: -
J gene: TRBJ2-3
D gene: TRBD2
V gene: TRBV9
CDR3 protein: CASSGGFSGYTDTQYF
CDR3 DNA: TGTGCCAGCAGCGGGGGATTTAGCGGGTACACAGATACGCAGTATTTT

clone size: -
J gene: TRBJ1-5
D gene: -
V gene: TRBV2
CDR3 protein: CASTRRGGQPQHF
CDR3 DNA: TGTGCCAGCACCCGAAGGGGGGGTCAGCCCCAGCATTTT

clone size: -
J gene: TRBJ2-2
D gene: TRBD1
V gene: TRBV19
CDR3 protein: CASSRGQITGELFF
CDR3 DNA: TGTGCCAGTAGTAGGGGACAGATCACCGGGGAGCTGTTTTTT